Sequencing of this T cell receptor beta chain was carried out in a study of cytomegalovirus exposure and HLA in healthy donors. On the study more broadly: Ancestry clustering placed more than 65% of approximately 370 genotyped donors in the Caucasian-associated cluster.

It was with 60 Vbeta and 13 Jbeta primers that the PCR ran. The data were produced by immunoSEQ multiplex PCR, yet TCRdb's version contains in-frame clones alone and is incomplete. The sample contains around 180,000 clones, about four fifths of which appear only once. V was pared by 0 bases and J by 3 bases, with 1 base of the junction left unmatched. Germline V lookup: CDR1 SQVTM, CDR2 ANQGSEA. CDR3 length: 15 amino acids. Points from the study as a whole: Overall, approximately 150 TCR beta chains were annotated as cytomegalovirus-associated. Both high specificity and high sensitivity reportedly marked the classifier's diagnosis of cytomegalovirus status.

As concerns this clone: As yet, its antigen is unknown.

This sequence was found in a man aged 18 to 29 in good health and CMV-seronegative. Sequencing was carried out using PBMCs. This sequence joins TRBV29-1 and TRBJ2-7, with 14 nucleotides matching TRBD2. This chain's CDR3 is CSVEEGLAGDYEQYF. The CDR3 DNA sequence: TGCAGCGTTGAAGAGGGACTAGCGGGAGACTACGAGCAGTACTTC.